The text below deals with one T cell receptor beta chain. What it binds is unknown. The data originate from a study of cytomegalovirus exposure and HLA in healthy donors. The study, taken as a whole, reports: Earlier analysis yielded a pattern in which most TCR beta V segments were productive about 90% or about 30% of the time.

Germline assignment: CDR1 LNHDA and CDR2 SQIVND (reference sequence). The CDR3 length is 13 residues. Trimming stripped 11 bases from V and 2 bases from J, with 13 bases between. PCR was performed using 60 Vbeta and 13 Jbeta primers. TCRdb's copy holds only in-frame clones and misses some; the assay was immunoSEQ multiplex PCR. The data contain about 160,000 clones, approximately 80% of them seen just once; the ten biggest clones take up around 6.7%. Participants comprised healthy donors of bone marrow. The clonotype originates from a woman in her thirties in good health and CMV-seropositive. This chain links TRBV19 with TRBJ2-1; no reliable D call. The sequenced material came from PBMCs. As DNA, the CDR3 is TGTGCCTCTGAGGCAGAGACCTACAATGAGCAGTTCTTC. This sequence encodes CASEAETYNEQFF.